This T cell receptor (beta chain) was observed in a study of spatial heterogeneity in lung cancer. In the study overall: Alpha-chain sequences were detected in numbers that were consistently lower than beta-chain sequences.

In regard to this clonotype: Its antigen is as yet unknown.

The sample's time point: sample taken at primary tumor resection. The sequenced material consisted of unsorted whole RNA from tumor, nontumor lung or frozen PBMC. Study results and caveats: Ubiquitous, expanded tumor-derived TCRs were more frequently observed in blood at resection than at follow-up.

One entry per CDR3 protein results from TCRdb running MiXCR on the 5' RACE reads. This table holds roughly 46,000 distinct CDR3 sequences, approximately 10% found once. The TCR comes from a female donor with early-stage non-small cell lung cancer. This sample comprised PBMCs, obtained at surgery.

The DNA for the CDR3 is TGTGCCAGCAGCTATTTCCGGTCGACTGGAAACACCATATATTTT. It is translated as CASSYFRSTGNTIYF. The V gene is TRBV5-6, the J gene TRBJ1-3; the D is unclear. V lost 3 bases and J 2 bases, leaving 12 bases between the germline ends. This CDR3 has 15 amino acids. Germline CDR1 and CDR2: SGHDT and YYEEEE. The complete variable domain, with remaining parts taken from reference TRBV5-6 and TRBJ1-3, reads DAGVTQSPTHLIKTRGQQVTLRCSPKSGHDTVSWYQQALGQGPQFIFQYYEEEERQRGNFPDRFSGHQFPNYSSELNVNALLLGDSALYLCASSYFRSTGNTIYFGEGSWLTVV.